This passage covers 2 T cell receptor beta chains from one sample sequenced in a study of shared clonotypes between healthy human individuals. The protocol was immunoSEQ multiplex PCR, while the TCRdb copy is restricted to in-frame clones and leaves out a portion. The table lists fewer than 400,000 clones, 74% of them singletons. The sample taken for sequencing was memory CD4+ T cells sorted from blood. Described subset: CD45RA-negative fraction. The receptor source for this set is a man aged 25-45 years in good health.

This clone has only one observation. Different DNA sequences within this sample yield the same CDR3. The CDR3 DNA is TGTGCCAGCAGCCCTCGGAGAGAGCAGTACTTC. As protein: CASSPRREQYF. The chain employs TRBV28 and TRBJ2-7; the D is unclear. The CDR3 runs to 11 residues. CDR1 and CDR2 from the germline V gene are MDHEN and SYDVKM. Trimming cost V 6 bases and J 7 bases, with 10 bases left between them.

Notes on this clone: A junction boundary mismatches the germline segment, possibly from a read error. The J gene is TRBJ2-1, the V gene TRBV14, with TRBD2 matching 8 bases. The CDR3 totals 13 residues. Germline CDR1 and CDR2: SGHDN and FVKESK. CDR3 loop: CASSFTPGLGYLF. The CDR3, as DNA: TGTGCCAGCAGCTTTACCCCGGGACTAGGGTACCTCTTC.